Sequencing of this TCR beta chain was carried out in a study of shared clonotypes between healthy human individuals. Study as a whole: Used for every donor were three CD4 naive, three CD4 memory, two CD8 naive and one CD8 memory plate.

In its sample, this clone was seen a few times. As processed by the authors: There were no quality scores in the junction-only immunoSEQ sequences, so filtering differed. Assay used: immunoSEQ multiplex PCR; TCRdb lists only in-frame clones, some missing. Clone size and V and J calls were adopted from that table, with D and trimming inferred from the DNA. The sample lists about 1 million clones, about 75% seen once, with over 1.3% in the top ten. The germline V and J ends were trimmed by 0 bases and 8 bases, with 8 bases remaining between them. The CDR3 consists of 12 residues. Germline CDR1 is SGHRS and CDR2 is YFSETQ.

The material sequenced was memory CD4+ T cells sorted from blood. Subset noted: CD45RA-negative fraction. This receptor was taken from a young man in good health. V and J are TRBV5-1 and TRBJ1-1, with D maybe TRBD1 (5 bases). Here the CDR3 reads CASSLVGGEAFF. For the CDR3, the DNA is TGCGCCAGCAGCTTGGTTGGGGGAGAAGCTTTCTTT.